A single sample is the source of the 4 T cell receptor beta chains below, sequenced in a study of blood T cells in healthy people across ages. The authors ran a second PCR of about 7 to 12 cycles using a sample-barcoded 5' primer and a J-beta primer mix. TCRdb re-called the 5' RACE reads through MiXCR, storing one row per CDR3 protein. This sample yields 700,000 to 850,000 distinct CDR3 sequences, of which about 34% are seen a single time; approximately 12% belongs to the top ten. The sequenced material came from blood. These receptors came from a man between 18 and 35 years old in good health.

The chain recombines TRBV3-1 with TRBJ2-7; D ambiguous. Germline V gene data show CDR1 as LGHDT and CDR2 as YNNKEL (reference sequence). The V gene lost 1 base and the J gene lost 3 bases, with 13 bases spanning the gap. This CDR3 is 15 amino acids long. Here the CDR3 reads CASSQGRSSLYEQYF. The CDR3 nucleotides are TGTGCCAGCAGCCAAGGCAGAAGCTCACTCTACGAGCAGTACTTC.

V is TRBV6-1 and J is TRBJ1-1; the D gene is possibly TRBD1 (5 bases). Trimming removed 6 bases from V and 5 bases from J, with 10 bases in between. There are 12 residues in the CDR3. The V gene's germline CDR1 is MNHNS and CDR2 SASEGT. This CDR3 is CASRLEGTEAFF. For the CDR3, the DNA is TGTGCCAGCAGACTTGAGGGGACTGAAGCTTTCTTT.

The chain joins TRBV7-2 to TRBJ2-5, with 12 bases matching TRBD2. The J call may be in error: the DNA end matches TRBJ2-1 better. Germline V gene sequence: CDR1 SGHTA, CDR2 FQGNSA. This CDR3 is 18 amino acids long. Here the CDR3 reads CASSLSTSGGRDQETQFF. CDR3 coding DNA: TGTGCCAGCAGCTTGAGCACTAGCGGGGGGCGGGACCAAGAGACCCAGTTCTTC.

This clonotype was detected only a few times. V usage is TRBV28 and J usage is TRBJ2-5, with unresolved D. Trimming cost V 3 bases and J 5 bases, with 10 bases left between them. Germline assignment: CDR1 MDHEN and CDR2 SYDVKM. The CDR3 has 13 amino acids. This chain's CDR3 is CASSFNGLETQYF. CDR3 DNA sequence: TGTGCCAGCAGTTTTAATGGGCTCGAGACCCAGTACTTC.